This entry lists 3 T cell receptor beta chains sequenced from one sample in a study of T cell repertoires in cytomegalovirus infection. In TCRdb, the reads were re-called with MiXCR into one record per CDR3 protein. The sample lists around 530,000 distinct CDR3 sequences; more than 20% were seen once. The sample taken for sequencing was PBMCs. The source is a human donor in good health (CMV status not recorded). Some clones in this sample may be carry-over from other donors' samples.

About this clonotype itself: This may stem from a read error, because a much larger clone lies one nucleotide away. This sequence joins TRBV7-2 and TRBJ1-2; a possible D gene is TRBD1 (5 bases). CDR3 length equals 16 residues. CDR1 is SGHTA, CDR2 FQGNSA, per germline. V gave up 5 bases and J gave up 6 bases, with 22 bases separating them. CDR3: CASSMEWGRGGHGYTF. The CDR3 region has the DNA TGTGCCAGCAGCATGGAATGGGGACGGGGTGGGCATGGCTACACCTTC.

This clonotype appeared many times. J is TRBJ2-7 and V is TRBV7-2; 8 bases are shared with TRBD1. The CDR3 runs 15 residues. The trim removed 1 base at V and 4 bases at J, leaving 6 bases unmatched. Germline V gene sequence: CDR1 SGHTA, CDR2 FQGNSA. In DNA form, the CDR3 reads TGTGCCAGCAGCTTAGGGACAGGGAGTTTTTACGAGCAGTACTTC. Protein: CASSLGTGSFYEQYF.

This chain joins TRBV7-2 and TRBJ2-1, with D perhaps matching TRBD2 (5 bases). The CDR3 loop spans 14 amino acids. CDR1 SGHTA and CDR2 FQGNSA come from the germline V gene. With 5 bases removed from V and 8 bases from J, the gap between germline ends came to 16 bases. In DNA form, the CDR3 reads TGTGCCAGCAGCCAACGCTCTTCTAGCCATGAGCAGTTCTTC. It specifies CASSQRSSSHEQFF.